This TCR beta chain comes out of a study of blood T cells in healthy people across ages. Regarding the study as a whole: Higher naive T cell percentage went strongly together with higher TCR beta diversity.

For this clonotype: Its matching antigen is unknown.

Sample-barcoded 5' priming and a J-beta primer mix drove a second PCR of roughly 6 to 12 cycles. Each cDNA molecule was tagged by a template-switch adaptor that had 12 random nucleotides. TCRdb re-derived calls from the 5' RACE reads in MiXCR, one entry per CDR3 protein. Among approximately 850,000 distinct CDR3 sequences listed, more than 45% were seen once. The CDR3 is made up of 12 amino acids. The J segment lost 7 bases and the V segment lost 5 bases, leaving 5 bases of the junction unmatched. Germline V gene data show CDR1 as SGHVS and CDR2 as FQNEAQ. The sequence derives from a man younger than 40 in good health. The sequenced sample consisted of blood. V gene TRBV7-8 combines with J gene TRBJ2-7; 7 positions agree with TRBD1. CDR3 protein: CASSDREWEQYF. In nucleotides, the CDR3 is TGTGCCAGCAGCGACAGGGAGTGGGAGCAGTACTTC.